This T cell receptor beta chain was sequenced during a study of cytomegalovirus exposure and HLA in healthy donors. Study observations and caveats: A cluster of highly shared sequence variants was likely a sequencing artifact. HLA allele associations emerged for about 16,000 TCR beta sequences in a later analysis, at 0.05 false discovery rate.

With regard to this clone: What it recognizes is unknown.

Researchers ran the PCR with 60 Vbeta and 13 Jbeta primers. Only in-frame clones appear in the TCRdb table, and some are missing; sequencing was by immunoSEQ multiplex PCR. The sample yields approximately 32,000 clones, around nine tenths seen once. CDR3 length: 12 amino acids. Germline CDR1 is SGHTA and CDR2 is FQGNSA. V lost 0 bases and J 10 bases, leaving 10 bases between the germline ends. Material: PBMCs. V and J are TRBV7-2 and TRBJ2-7; weak D call: TRBD1 (5 bases). The clonotype was recovered from a young woman in good health and CMV-seronegative. The CDR3 sequence is CASSLASRVQYF. CDR3 in DNA: TGTGCCAGCAGCTTAGCGTCCAGGGTTCAGTACTTC.